This T cell receptor (beta chain) was sequenced during a study of control samples from healthy donors and cancer patients. Libraries were prepared by immunoSEQ multiplex PCR; TCRdb keeps only in-frame clonotypes and omits some of them. The data contain fewer than 200,000 clones, about 94% of them singletons. Sequences were obtained from blood. This clonotype originated in a woman aged 55-75 years in good health.

The DNA of the CDR3 is TGTGCCAGCAGCTCCGGTTGGGGGGCGGGTTTGAATCAGCCCCAGCATTTT. As protein: CASSSGWGAGLNQPQHF. This sequence joins TRBV3-1 (or the pseudogene TRBV3-2) and TRBJ1-5; D perhaps matches TRBD1 (6 bases). The CDR3 spans 17 residues. Germline values: CDR1 LGHDT, CDR2 YNNKEL (reference sequence). V was clipped by 5 bases and J by 4 bases, with 21 bases between them.